This TCR beta chain derives from a study of blood T cell repertoires in COVID-19. From germline, CDR1 is KGHSH and CDR2 LQKENI. V dropped 5 bases and J dropped 2 bases, with 7 bases sitting between them. There are 13 residues in the CDR3. Measured with immunoSEQ multiplex PCR; TCRdb has only the in-frame clones, and not every one. This sample has some 190,000 clones, with approximately 86% found just once. The sequenced sample consisted of peripheral blood. The receptor comes from an elderly man with COVID-19, enrolled during active disease. This sequence joins TRBV18 and TRBJ1-5; D is unclear. The CDR3 region is CASSGEGNQPQHF. The CDR3 nucleotides are TGTGCCAGCTCAGGGGAGGGCAATCAGCCCCAGCATTTT. Full variable domain (rest looked up from reference TRBV18 and TRBJ1-5): NAGVMQNPRHLVRRRGQEARLRCSPMKGHSHVYWYRQLPEEGLKFMVYLQKENIIDESGMPKERFSAEFPKEGPSILRIQQVVRGDSAAYFCASSGEGNQPQHFGDGTRLSIL.